The 7 T cell receptor beta chains in this list originate from one sample, sequenced in a study of T cells in Graves' hyperthyroidism and ophthalmopathy. Amplification of TCR beta CDR3 regions used RNA as the template. HTBI primers were used for first-round RT-PCR of the TCR CDR3. TCRdb fed the multiplex PCR reads into MiXCR, producing one record per CDR3 protein. The sample includes about 360,000 distinct CDR3 sequences, around 13% seen only once; the top ten take less than 10%. The material sequenced was blood. Receptors originate from a woman aged 18-29 years with Graves' hyperthyroidism.

With respect to this clonotype: A much larger clone differs from this one at a single base, so this may be a read error. The V call is TRBV7-2, the J call TRBJ2-7, with 8 bases aligning to TRBD1. Germline loops: CDR1 SGHTA, CDR2 FQGNSA. This CDR3 has 15 amino acids. Losses at the gene ends were 5 bases for V and 4 bases for J; bases not matched to a gene: 10. The CDR3 sequence is CASSPRTGFPYEQYF. CDR3 coding DNA: TGTGCCAGCAGCCCACGGACAGGGTTTCCGTACGAGCAGTACTTC.

The chain recombines TRBV7-9 with TRBJ1-2; 7 bases are shared with TRBD1. This CDR3 region has 14 residues. CDR1 is SEHNR and CDR2 is FQNEAQ in the germline V gene (reference sequence). The ends lost 4 bases at V and 2 bases at J; junction bases unmatched: 4. CDR3 loop: CASSSRQGNYGYTF. CDR3 sequence (DNA): TGTGCCAGCAGCTCGAGACAGGGAAACTATGGCTACACCTTC.

The chain has TRBV3-1 and TRBJ1-4; a possible D gene is TRBD1 (5 bases). The V gene lost 4 bases and the J gene lost 2 bases, with 14 bases spanning the gap. Per the germline V gene, CDR1 is LGHDT and CDR2 is YNNKEL (reference sequence). CDR3 length equals 16 residues. The CDR3 spells CASSPWRGDTNEKLFF. The DNA for the CDR3 is TGTGCCAGCAGCCCGTGGCGGGGGGATACTAATGAAAAACTGTTTTTT.

The chain combines TRBV28 with TRBJ2-7; D assignment may be TRBD1 or TRBD2 (6 bases each). This CDR3 comprises 17 residues. CDR1 is MDHEN, CDR2 SYDVKM, per germline. V gave up 3 bases and J gave up 1 base, with 19 bases separating them. CDR3 sequence reads: CASSFPYGGPTSYEQYF. The CDR3 DNA reads TGTGCCAGCAGTTTTCCGTACGGGGGCCCTACATCCTACGAGCAGTACTTC.

This clonotype was counted ten times or more. The genes are TRBV28 and TRBJ2-1; 7 nucleotides align to TRBD2. V shed 4 bases, J shed 11 bases, and the junction held 8 bases outside the gene matches. The CDR3 consists of 13 residues. CDR1 MDHEN and CDR2 SYDVKM come from the germline V gene. The DNA for the CDR3 is TGTGCCAGCAGTTCCAATGGGAGGGTAAAGCAGTTCTTC. Protein product: CASSSNGRVKQFF.

This clonotype was counted only a few times. The genes are TRBV20-1 and TRBJ2-7, with TRBD2 identical over 8 bases. Germline CDR1 reads DFQATT; CDR2 reads SNEGSKA (reference sequence). This CDR3 comprises 16 residues. V dropped 3 bases and J dropped 5; count of bases not matched to a gene: 15. The CDR3 loop reads CSASPWNGGALHEQYF. Written as DNA, the CDR3 is TGCAGTGCTAGCCCCTGGAACGGGGGGGCTCTCCACGAGCAGTACTTC.

This clonotype occurred many times. The chain uses TRBV29-1 and TRBJ2-5; TRBD2 is a possible D gene (6 bases). Per germline, CDR1 SQVTM and CDR2 ANQGSEA. The CDR3 is 14 amino acids. Trimming removed 2 bases from V and 4 bases from J, with 14 bases in between. The CDR3 here is CSVERGGMTETQYF. The CDR3 bases are TGCAGCGTTGAACGCGGAGGGATGACAGAGACCCAGTACTTC.